Below, 3 T cell receptor beta chains from the same sample are listed, as sequenced in a study of T cells after yellow fever vaccination. TCRdb fed the 5' RACE reads into MiXCR, producing one record per CDR3 protein. The sample holds about 340,000 distinct CDR3 sequences, approximately 4% seen once. The source material was PBMCs, sampled 5 days after the yellow fever booster vaccination. These receptors were taken from a man in his late teens or twenties who received the YFV17D yellow fever vaccine.

The table lists this clonotype with many counts. The chain combines TRBV20-1 with TRBJ2-7, with D hard to call. Germline V gene sequence: CDR1 DFQATT, CDR2 SNEGSKA (reference sequence). This CDR3 comprises 15 residues. V shed 0 bases and J shed 0 bases, with 12 bases lying between them. The CDR3 coding sequence is TGCAGTGCTAGAGATACCCGGACGGCCTCCTACGAGCAGTACTTC. Protein sequence: CSARDTRTASYEQYF.

This clonotype came up a few times. The gene calls are TRBV18 and TRBJ2-2, with no clear D. V gave up 0 bases and J gave up 3 bases, with 8 bases separating them. The CDR3 covers 15 residues. CDR1 and CDR2 (germline): KGHSH, LQKENI. The CDR3 is CASSPPSEDTGELFF. CDR3 DNA: TGTGCCAGCTCACCACCTTCCGAAGACACCGGGGAGCTGTTTTTT.

This clonotype was detected ten times or more. The chain links TRBV7-8 to TRBJ2-5, with D perhaps matching TRBD1 or TRBD2 (5 bases each). V was shortened by 5 bases and J by 1 base, with 11 bases between the two germline ends. The length of the CDR3 is 14 residues. The V gene's germline CDR1 is SGHVS and CDR2 FQNEAQ. The CDR3 reads CASSPSGGQETQYF. The CDR3 DNA reads TGTGCCAGCAGCCCTAGTGGGGGCCAAGAGACCCAGTACTTC.